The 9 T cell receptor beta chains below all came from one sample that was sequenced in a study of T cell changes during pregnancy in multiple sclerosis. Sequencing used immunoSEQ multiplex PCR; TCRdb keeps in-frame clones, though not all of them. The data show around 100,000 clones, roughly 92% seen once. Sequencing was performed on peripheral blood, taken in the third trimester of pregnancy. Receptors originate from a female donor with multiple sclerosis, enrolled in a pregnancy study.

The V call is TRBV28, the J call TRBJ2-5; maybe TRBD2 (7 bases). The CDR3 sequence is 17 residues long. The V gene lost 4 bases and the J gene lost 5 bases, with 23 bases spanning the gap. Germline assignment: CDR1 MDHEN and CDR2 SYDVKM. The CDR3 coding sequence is TGTGCCAGCAGTTCCCCCCCTGGGGGGGGCCGAGTTGAGACCCAGTACTTC. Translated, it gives CASSSPPGGGRVETQYF.

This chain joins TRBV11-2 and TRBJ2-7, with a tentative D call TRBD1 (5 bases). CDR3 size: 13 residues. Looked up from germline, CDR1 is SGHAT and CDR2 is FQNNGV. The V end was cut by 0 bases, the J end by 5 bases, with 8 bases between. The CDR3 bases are TGTGCCAGCAGCTTAGACAGGGTCCACGAGCAGTACTTC. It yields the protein CASSLDRVHEQYF.

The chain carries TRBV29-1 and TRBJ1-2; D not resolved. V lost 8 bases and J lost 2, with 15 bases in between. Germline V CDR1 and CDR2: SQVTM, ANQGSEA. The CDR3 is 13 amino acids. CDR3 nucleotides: TGCAGCTTCATAGCCGATCTGAACTATGGCTACACCTTC. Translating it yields CSFIADLNYGYTF.

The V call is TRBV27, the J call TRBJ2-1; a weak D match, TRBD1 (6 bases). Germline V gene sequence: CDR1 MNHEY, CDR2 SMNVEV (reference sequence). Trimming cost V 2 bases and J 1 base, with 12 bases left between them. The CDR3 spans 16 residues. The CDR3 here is CASSLNSGDSYNEQFF. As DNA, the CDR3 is TGTGCCAGCAGTTTAAACTCAGGGGATTCCTACAATGAGCAGTTCTTC.

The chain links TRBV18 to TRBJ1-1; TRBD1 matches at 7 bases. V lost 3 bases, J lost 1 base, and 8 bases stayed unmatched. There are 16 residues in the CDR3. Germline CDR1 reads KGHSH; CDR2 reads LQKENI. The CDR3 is CASSPEQGNWNTEAFF. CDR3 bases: TGTGCCAGCTCACCGGAACAGGGGAACTGGAACACTGAAGCTTTCTTT.

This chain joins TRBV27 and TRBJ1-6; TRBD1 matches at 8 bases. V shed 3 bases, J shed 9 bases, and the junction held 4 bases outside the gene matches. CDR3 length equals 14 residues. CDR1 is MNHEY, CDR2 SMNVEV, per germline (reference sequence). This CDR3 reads CASSFRTGSSPLHF. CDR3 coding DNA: TGTGCCAGCAGTTTTAGGACAGGGAGTTCACCCCTCCACTTT.

CDR3 amino acids: CASSPNIGGDEKLFF. The CDR3 DNA follows: TGCGCCAGCAGTCCGAATATAGGGGGAGATGAAAAACTGTTTTTT. This rearrangement joins TRBV5-1 to TRBJ1-4, with TRBD1 as a possible D gene (6 bases). Trimming took 5 bases from V and 6 from J, leaving 17 bases between them. CDR3 length: 15 amino acids. Germline assignment: CDR1 SGHRS and CDR2 YFSETQ.

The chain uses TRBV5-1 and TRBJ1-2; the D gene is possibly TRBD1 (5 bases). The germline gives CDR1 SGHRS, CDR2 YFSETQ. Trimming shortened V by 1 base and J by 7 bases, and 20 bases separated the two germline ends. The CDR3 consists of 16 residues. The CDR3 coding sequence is TGCGCCAGCAGCTTGTTAAATGGCAGGGAAGGTCGTGGCTACACCTTC. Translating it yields CASSLLNGREGRGYTF.

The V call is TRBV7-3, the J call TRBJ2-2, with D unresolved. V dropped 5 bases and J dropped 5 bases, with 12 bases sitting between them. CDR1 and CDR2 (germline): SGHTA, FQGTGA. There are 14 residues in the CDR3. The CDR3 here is CASSQMPGTGELFF. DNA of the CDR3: TGTGCCAGCAGCCAGATGCCAGGAACCGGGGAGCTGTTTTTT.